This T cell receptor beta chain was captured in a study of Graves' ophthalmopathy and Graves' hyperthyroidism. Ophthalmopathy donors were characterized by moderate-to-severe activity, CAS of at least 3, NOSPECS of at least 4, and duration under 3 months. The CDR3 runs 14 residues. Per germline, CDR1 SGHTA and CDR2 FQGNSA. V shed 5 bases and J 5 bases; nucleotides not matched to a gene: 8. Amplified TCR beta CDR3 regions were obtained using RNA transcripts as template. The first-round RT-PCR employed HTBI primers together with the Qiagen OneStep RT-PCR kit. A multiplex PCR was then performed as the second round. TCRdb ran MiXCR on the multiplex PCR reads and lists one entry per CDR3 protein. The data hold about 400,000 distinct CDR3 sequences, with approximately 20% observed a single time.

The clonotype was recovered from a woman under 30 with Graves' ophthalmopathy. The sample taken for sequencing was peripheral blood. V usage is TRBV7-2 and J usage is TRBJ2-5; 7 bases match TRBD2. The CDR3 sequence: CASSQGLVRETQYF. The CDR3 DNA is TGTGCCAGCAGCCAAGGACTAGTTAGGGAGACCCAGTACTTC. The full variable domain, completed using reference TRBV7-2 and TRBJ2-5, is GAGVSQSPSNKVTEKGKDVELRCDPISGHTALYWYRQSLGQGLEFLIYFQGNSAPDKSGLPSDRFSAERTGGSVSTLTIQRTQQEDSAVYLCASSQGLVRETQYFGPGTRLLVL.